This entry is about one T cell receptor (beta chain). The antigen is unknown. The source of the sample is a study of ipilimumab plus nivolumab after autologous stem cell transplantation. On the study more broadly: A median of 8 nivolumab and four to six ipilimumab doses were given.

Findings and limits, study-wide: Authors suggest TCR repertoire, Treg phenotype and gut microbiota support further study.

V lost 5 bases to trimming and J lost 3 bases, with 12 bases between them. The germline gives CDR1 SGDLS, CDR2 YYNGEE. There are 13 residues in the CDR3. Assay used: immunoSEQ multiplex PCR; TCRdb lists only in-frame clones, some missing. Of tens of thousands of clones in the sample, nearly 85% are singletons; the top ten hold roughly 2%. Patients got ipilimumab 1 mg/kg beginning 14 to 28 days post-transplant. Patients got 3 mg/kg IV nivolumab weeks 1, 4, 7, 10, then biweekly through week 26. This receptor was identified in a male donor with diffuse large B-cell lymphoma. The chain combines TRBV9 with TRBJ2-7; D unresolved. The specimen comprised PBMCs, sampled in a trial of ipilimumab plus nivolumab as post-transplant consolidation. Written as DNA, the CDR3 is TGTGCCAGCAGTCCTCTAGGATACTACGAGCAGTACTTC. Its translation is CASSPLGYYEQYF.